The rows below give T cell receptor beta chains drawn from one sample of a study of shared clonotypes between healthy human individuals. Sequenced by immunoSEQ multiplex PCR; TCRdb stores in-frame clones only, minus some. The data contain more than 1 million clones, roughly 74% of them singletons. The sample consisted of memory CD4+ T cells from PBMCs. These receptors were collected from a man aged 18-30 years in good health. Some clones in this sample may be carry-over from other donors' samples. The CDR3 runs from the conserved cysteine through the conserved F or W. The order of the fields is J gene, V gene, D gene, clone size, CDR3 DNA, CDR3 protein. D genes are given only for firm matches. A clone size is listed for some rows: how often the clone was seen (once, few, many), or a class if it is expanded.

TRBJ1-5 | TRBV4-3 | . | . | TGCGCCAGCAGCCAAGATTGGGGGCCCAATCAGCCCCAGCATTTT | CASSQDWGPNQPQHF
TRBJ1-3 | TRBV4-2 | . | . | TGTGCCAGCAGCTTTGGGGGGGAGGGTTCTGGAAACACCATATATTTT | CASSFGGEGSGNTIYF
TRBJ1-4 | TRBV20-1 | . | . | TGCAGTGCGGGGCGTGGTGAAAAACTGTTTTTT | CSAGRGEKLFF
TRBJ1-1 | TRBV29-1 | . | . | TGCAGCGTTGAAGGACACCTGGGTCTTGGGAACACTGAAGCTTTCTTT | CSVEGHLGLGNTEAFF
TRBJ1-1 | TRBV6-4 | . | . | TGTGCCAGCAGTGTCGACGTGAACACTGAAGCTTTCTTT | CASSVDVNTEAFF
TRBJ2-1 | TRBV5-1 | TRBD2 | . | TGCGCCAGCGGTGACCCGGGGGGGTCAAATGAGCAGTTCTTC | CASGDPGGSNEQFF
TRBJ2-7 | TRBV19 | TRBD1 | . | TGTGCCAGTAGTCCTACAGGGGGCCCCTACGAGCAGTACTTC | CASSPTGGPYEQYF
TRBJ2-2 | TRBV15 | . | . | TGTGCCACCAGCAGAGGGAAGGAAACCGGGGAGCTGTTTTTT | CATSRGKETGELFF
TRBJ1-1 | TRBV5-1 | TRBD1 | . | TGCGCCAGCAGCTTGTTTGGGACAGGGGGTCGGCACACTGAAGCTTTCTTT | CASSLFGTGGRHTEAFF
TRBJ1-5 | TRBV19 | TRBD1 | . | TGTGCCAGCTCTCCGGGACAGGTTCAGAATCAGCCCCAGCATTTT | CASSPGQVQNQPQHF
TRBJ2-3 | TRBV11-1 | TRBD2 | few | TGTGCCAGCAGGAAAAGGGCTAGCGGAACAGATACGCAGTATTTT | CASRKRASGTDTQYF
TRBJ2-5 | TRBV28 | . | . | TGTGCCAGCAGTCCAGCAGGGGGGTCGGGAGAGACCCAGTACTTC | CASSPAGGSGETQYF
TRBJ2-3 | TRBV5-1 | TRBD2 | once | TGCGCCAGCAGCTTGGTCGGGACTAGCGGAGATACGCAGTATTTT | CASSLVGTSGDTQYF
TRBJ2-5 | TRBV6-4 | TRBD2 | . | TGTGCCAGCAGCCAGACAGGTAGCGGGAGCCAGACCCAGTACTTC | CASSQTGSGSQTQYF
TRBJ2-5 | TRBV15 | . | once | TGTGCCACCAGCAGGACAGATCAAGAGACCCAGTACTTC | CATSRTDQETQYF
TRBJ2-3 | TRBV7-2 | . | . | TGTGCCAGCAGTATACTAGGACAGTCCCTAAGCGATACGCAGTATTTT | CASSILGQSLSDTQYF
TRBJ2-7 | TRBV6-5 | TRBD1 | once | TGTGCCAGCAGGGAACGACAGGGGTACTCCTACGAGCAGTACTTC | CASRERQGYSYEQYF
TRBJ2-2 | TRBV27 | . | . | TGTGCCAGCAGTTTGCGGGCGGAGTGGGGAAACACCGGGGAGCTGTTTTTT | CASSLRAEWGNTGELFF
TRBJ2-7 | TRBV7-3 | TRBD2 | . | TGTGCCAGCAGCGTAGCGGGAACGTTCTCCTACGAGCAGTACTTC | CASSVAGTFSYEQYF
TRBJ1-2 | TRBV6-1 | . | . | TGTGCCAGCAGTGAAAGCCCCAAGTCCCTGGGTGGCTACACCTTC | CASSESPKSLGGYTF
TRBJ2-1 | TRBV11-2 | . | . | TGTGCCAGCAGCCCCCTCAGGGGGAGGGAATACTACAATGAGCAGTTCTTC | CASSPLRGREYYNEQFF
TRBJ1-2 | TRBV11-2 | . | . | TGTGCCAGCAGGTCCATCGGACAGCCCTATGGCTACACCTTC | CASRSIGQPYGYTF
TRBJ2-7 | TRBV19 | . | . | TGTGCCAGTAGTCCCTCTAGACGGTCTTTCTACGAGCAGTACTTC | CASSPSRRSFYEQYF
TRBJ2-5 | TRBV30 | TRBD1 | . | TGTGCCTGGAGTATCCCGAACAGGGGATTTGCGGTAGACCAAGAGACCCAGTACTTC | CAWSIPNRGFAVDQETQYF
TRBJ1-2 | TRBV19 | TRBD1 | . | TGTGCCAGTAGTATCTCCGGGACAGGGGGGTATGGCTACACCTTC | CASSISGTGGYGYTF
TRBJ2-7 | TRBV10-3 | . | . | TGTGCCATCAGTGCAGGGACGGAAGTATACGAGCAGTACTTC | CAISAGTEVYEQYF
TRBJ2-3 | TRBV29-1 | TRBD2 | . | TGCAGCGCTATAGCGGGAGGGGTAGATACGCAGTATTTT | CSAIAGGVDTQYF
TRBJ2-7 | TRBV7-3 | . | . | TGTGCCAGCAGCCCGGGCGGATTTGTGTCCTACGAGCAGTACTTC | CASSPGGFVSYEQYF
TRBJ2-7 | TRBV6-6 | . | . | TGTGCCAGCAGTTTACAGGACTACGAGCAGTACTTC | CASSLQDYEQYF
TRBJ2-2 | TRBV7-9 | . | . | TGTGCCAGCAGCTTACTAGGGGGACCGAACACCGGGGAGCTGTTTTTT | CASSLLGGPNTGELFF
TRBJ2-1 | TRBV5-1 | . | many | TGCGCCAGCAGCCCGAGGAGCAGCTCCTACAATGAGCAGTTCTTC | CASSPRSSSYNEQFF
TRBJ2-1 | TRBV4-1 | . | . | TGCGCCAGCAACCAGGGTGGCGGGGATTTCAATGAGCAGTTCTTC | CASNQGGGDFNEQFF
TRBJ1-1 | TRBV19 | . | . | TGTGCCACCCTACCCCAGGGCGGAACTGAAGCTTTCTTT | CATLPQGGTEAFF